The subject of this entry is one T cell receptor beta chain. The antigen is unknown. The data were taken from a study of T cell repertoires in cytomegalovirus infection. Overall study context: Public TCR beta signatures were indicative of both CMV infection and a matching HLA type. Study results and caveats: The study found HLA-C-restricted CMV-specific TCR beta clonotypes dominating the ex vivo response. Frequencies of public TCR beta families were cumulated, and this identified carriers of CMV plus the relevant HLA.

TCRdb re-called the reads with MiXCR, one entry per CDR3 protein. The sample yields fewer than 300,000 distinct CDR3 sequences, about 25% seen once. The receptor's source is a human donor in good health (CMV status not recorded). Some clones in this sample may be carry-over from other donors' samples. Sequencing was performed on PBMCs.

The chain's CDR3 is CASSYGDGDLYGYTF. The CDR3 nucleotides are TGTGCCAGCAGTTACGGCGACGGAGACCTATATGGCTACACCTTC. This chain links TRBV6-5 with TRBJ1-2, with D unclear. The V and J ends lost 2 bases and 5 bases respectively, with 15 bases between them. The CDR3 has 15 residues. The V gene's germline CDR1 is MNHEY and CDR2 SVGAGI.